This record concerns one T cell receptor beta chain sequence. The antigen is undetermined. When 10 to 11 days of culture had elapsed, CD4+ T cells were isolated. Among the vaccine recipients, none had a prior SARS-CoV-2 infection, and nucleocapsid antibodies were negative. Method: immunoSEQ multiplex PCR; TCRdb's copy keeps in-frame clones and lacks some. This sample carries under 30,000 clones, 65% of them seen once, and the ten largest clones take roughly 10%. This sample is drawn from a study of vaccination effects on CD4 cells after COVID-19. General study findings and limits: In the study, convalescent patients were few, and early post-infection timepoints were absent. Of the vaccine-induced clones from healthy vaccinees, merely 1 of 255 recognized common cold coronaviruses as well.

Germline V CDR1 and CDR2: SQVTM, ANQGSEA. CDR3 length equals 12 residues. The V gene lost 4 bases and the J gene lost 0 bases, with 6 bases spanning the gap. This chain links TRBV29-1 with TRBJ1-1; D call uncertain. The material sequenced was CD4+ T cells from PBMCs cultured without peptide, taken before COVID-19 vaccination. The TCR comes from a human donor who received a COVID-19 vaccine. CDR3 protein: CSVGRMNTEAFF. DNA for the CDR3: TGCAGCGTTGGACGTATGAACACTGAAGCTTTCTTT. Based on the CDR3 plus reference TRBV29-1 and TRBJ1-1, the full variable domain is SAVISQKPSRDICQRGTSLTIQCQVDSQVTMMFWYRQQPGQSLTLIATANQGSEATYESGFVIDKFPISRPNLTFSTLTVSNMSPEDSSIYLCSVGRMNTEAFFGQGTRLTVV.